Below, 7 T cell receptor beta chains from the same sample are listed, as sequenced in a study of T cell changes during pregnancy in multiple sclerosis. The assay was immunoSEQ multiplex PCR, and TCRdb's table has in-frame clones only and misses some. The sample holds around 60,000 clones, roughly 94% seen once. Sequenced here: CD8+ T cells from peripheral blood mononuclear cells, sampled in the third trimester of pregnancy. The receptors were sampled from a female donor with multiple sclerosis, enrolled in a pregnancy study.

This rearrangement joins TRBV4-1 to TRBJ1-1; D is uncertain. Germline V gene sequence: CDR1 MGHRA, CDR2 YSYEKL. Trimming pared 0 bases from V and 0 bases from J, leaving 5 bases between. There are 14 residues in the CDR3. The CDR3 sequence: CASSQESLNTEAFF. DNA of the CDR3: TGCGCCAGCAGCCAAGAATCCTTGAACACTGAAGCTTTCTTT.

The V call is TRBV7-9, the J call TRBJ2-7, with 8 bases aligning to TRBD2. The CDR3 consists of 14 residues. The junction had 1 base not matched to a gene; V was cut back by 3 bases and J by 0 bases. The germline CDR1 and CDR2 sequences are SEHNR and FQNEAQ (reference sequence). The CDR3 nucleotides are TGTGCCAGCAGCTTGACTAGCGCCTCCTACGAGCAGTACTTC. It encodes CASSLTSASYEQYF.

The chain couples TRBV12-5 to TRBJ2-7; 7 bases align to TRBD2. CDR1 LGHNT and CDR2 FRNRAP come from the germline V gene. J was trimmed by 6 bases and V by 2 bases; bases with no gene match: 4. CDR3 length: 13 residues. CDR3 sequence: CASGLWRETEQYF. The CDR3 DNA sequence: TGTGCTAGTGGTTTGTGGCGGGAGACCGAGCAGTACTTC.

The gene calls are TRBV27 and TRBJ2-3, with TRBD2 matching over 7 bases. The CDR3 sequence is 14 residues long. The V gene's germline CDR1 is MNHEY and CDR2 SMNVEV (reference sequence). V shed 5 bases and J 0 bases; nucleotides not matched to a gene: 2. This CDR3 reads CASSLSGSTDTQYF. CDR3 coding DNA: TGTGCCAGCAGTCTTAGCGGGAGCACAGATACGCAGTATTTT.

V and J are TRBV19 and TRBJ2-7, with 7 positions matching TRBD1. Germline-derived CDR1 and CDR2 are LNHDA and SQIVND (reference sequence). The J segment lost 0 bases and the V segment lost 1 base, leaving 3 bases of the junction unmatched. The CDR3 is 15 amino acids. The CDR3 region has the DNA TGTGCCAGTAGTATAGCGGCAGGGGGCTCCTACGAGCAGTACTTC. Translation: CASSIAAGGSYEQYF.

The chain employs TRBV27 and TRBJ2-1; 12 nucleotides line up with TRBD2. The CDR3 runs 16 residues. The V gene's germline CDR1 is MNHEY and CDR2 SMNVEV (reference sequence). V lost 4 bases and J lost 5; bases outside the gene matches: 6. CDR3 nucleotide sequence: TGTGCCAGCAGTTCCGGCCGACTAGCGGGGGACAATGAGCAGTTCTTC. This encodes CASSSGRLAGDNEQFF.

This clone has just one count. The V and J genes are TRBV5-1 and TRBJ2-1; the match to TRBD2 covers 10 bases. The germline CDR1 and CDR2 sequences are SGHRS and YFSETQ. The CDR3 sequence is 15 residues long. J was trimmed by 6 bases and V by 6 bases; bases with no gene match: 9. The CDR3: CASTMSGRATNEQFF. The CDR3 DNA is TGCGCCAGCACGATGAGCGGGAGGGCCACCAATGAGCAGTTCTTC. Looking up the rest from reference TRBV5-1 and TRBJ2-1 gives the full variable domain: KAGVTQTPRYLIKTRGQQVTLSCSPISGHRSVSWYQQTPGQGLQFLFEYFSETQRNKGNFPGRFSGRQFSNSRSEMNVSTLELGDSALYLCASTMSGRATNEQFFGPGTRLTVL.